A single sample is the source of the 31 T cell receptor beta chains below, sequenced in a study of HIV-infected children after antiretroviral therapy interruption. Described treatment: PENTA 11 planned treatment interruption arm or continuous ART arm. The TCR library was built from RNA with a 3' RACE protocol and unique molecular identifiers. In TCRdb, the 3' RACE reads were re-called with MiXCR into one record per CDR3 protein. The repertoire consists of approximately 95,000 distinct CDR3 sequences, with about 7% occurring once and the leading ten covering more than 0.95%. The sequencing here drew on CD45RA+ CD4+ T cells from PBMCs, pooled from several time points, taken from a donor given antiretroviral therapy, either interrupted or continuous. Subset indicated: naive CD4+ CD45RA+ CD45RO- T cells. All receptors derive from a pool of human donors with HIV.

The sample holds many counts of this clonotype. The chain joins TRBV6-6 to TRBJ2-1, with D perhaps TRBD2 (5 bases). Between the trimmed V and J ends, which lost 4 bases and 7 bases, there was a span of 11 bases. Germline values: CDR1 MNHNY, CDR2 SVGAGI (reference sequence). There are 13 residues in the CDR3. CDR3 sequence: CASSLPGKNEQFF. CDR3 nucleotide sequence: TGTGCCAGCAGTTTGCCGGGAAAAAATGAGCAGTTCTTC.

This sequence joins TRBV10-2 and TRBJ1-1; 9 bases line up with TRBD1. J was trimmed by 6 bases and V by 6 bases; bases with no gene match: 11. CDR3 size: 15 residues. Germline V gives CDR1 WSHSY, CDR2 SAAADI. The CDR3 sequence: CASRDRDRVGPEAFF. In nucleotides, the CDR3 is TGCGCCAGCAGAGATAGGGACAGGGTAGGACCTGAAGCTTTCTTT.

This clonotype has at least ten counts. The rearrangement joins TRBV11-2 to TRBJ2-1; 8 bases agree with TRBD1. Looked up from germline, CDR1 is SGHAT and CDR2 is FQNNGV. V shed 3 bases, J shed 2 bases, and the junction held 3 bases outside the gene matches. The CDR3 consists of 15 residues. The CDR3 spells CASSLDREAYNEQFF. CDR3 coding DNA: TGTGCCAGCAGCTTGGACAGGGAGGCCTACAATGAGCAGTTCTTC.

This clonotype was counted many times. The V gene is TRBV9, the J gene TRBJ2-3, with 7 bases that match TRBD2. The CDR3 consists of 15 residues. Germline CDR1 SGDLS, CDR2 YYNGEE. With V trimmed by 3 bases and J by 4 bases, 8 bases remained unmatched. The CDR3 bases are TGTGCCAGCAGCGCGAGACTAGCTGGGGCAGATACGCAGTATTTT. This encodes CASSARLAGADTQYF.

This clonotype appeared many times. The chain joins TRBV20-1 to TRBJ1-5, with D possibly being TRBD1 (5 bases). Germline V CDR1 and CDR2: DFQATT, SNEGSKA (reference sequence). Trimming shortened V by 1 base and J by 5 bases, and 9 bases separated the two germline ends. The CDR3 has 13 residues. CDR3 sequence (DNA): TGCAGTGCTAGAGCAGGGTCGGATCAGCCCCAGCATTTT. Protein product: CSARAGSDQPQHF.

This clonotype has only a few counts. The genes are TRBV7-8 and TRBJ1-2, with unresolved D. Trimming took off 4 bases at V and 5 bases at J, with 20 bases between the two ends. Germline CDR1 reads SGHVS; CDR2 reads FQNEAQ. This CDR3 has 16 residues. For the CDR3, the DNA is TGTGCCAGCAGCTCCCACCCAGACGCAACGGGTTATGGCTACACCTTC. Its protein product is CASSSHPDATGYGYTF. Variable domain in full (rest from reference TRBV7-8 and TRBJ1-2): GAGVSQSPRYKVAKRGQDVALRCDPISGHVSLFWYQQALGQGPEFLTYFQNEAQLDKSGLPSDRFFAERPEGSVSTLKIQRTQQEDSAVYLCASSSHPDATGYGYTFGSGTRLTVV.

CDR3 nucleotide sequence: TGTGCCAGCAGTTTAATAAACAAAATGAACACTGAAGCTTTCTTT. As protein: CASSLINKMNTEAFF. The rearrangement uses TRBV12-3 or TRBV12-4 and TRBJ1-1; D call uncertain. The CDR3 length is 15 residues. Between the trimmed V and J ends, which lost 2 bases and 0 bases, there was a span of 10 bases.

This clonotype showed up many times. The chain combines TRBV11-3 with TRBJ2-3; D ambiguous. This CDR3 is built from 14 residues. Germline V CDR1 and CDR2: SGHNT, YENEEA. The V end was cut by 0 bases, the J end by 4 bases, with 8 bases between. The CDR3 spells CASSLDLAADTQYF. CDR3 DNA sequence: TGTGCCAGCAGCTTAGATCTCGCTGCAGATACGCAGTATTTT. The entire variable domain, with the rest obtained from reference TRBV11-3 and TRBJ2-3, is as follows: EAGVVQSPRYKIIEKKQPVAFWCNPISGHNTLYWYLQNLGQGPELLIRYENEEAVDDSQLPKDRFSAERLKGVDSTLKIQPAELGDSAVYLCASSLDLAADTQYFGPGTRLTVL.

This clonotype has more than one count but fewer than ten. The genes are TRBV20-1 and TRBJ2-2; D ambiguous. The CDR3 loop spans 16 amino acids. Germline V lookup: CDR1 DFQATT, CDR2 SNEGSKA (reference sequence). With 1 base removed from V and 0 bases from J, the gap between germline ends came to 12 bases. CDR3 DNA sequence: TGCAGTGCTAGAGTACTCGGAGTCGCGAACACCGGGGAGCTGTTTTTT. Residues: CSARVLGVANTGELFF.

The sample holds many counts of this clonotype. The V and J genes are TRBV6-6 and TRBJ1-6, with unresolved D. Germline assignment: CDR1 MNHNY and CDR2 SVGAGI (reference sequence). The CDR3 has 13 residues. V lost 6 bases, J lost 10 bases, and 13 bases lay in between. CDR3 amino acids: CASSPAVNSPLHF. The CDR3 bases are TGTGCCAGCAGCCCCGCCGTCAACTCACCCCTCCACTTT.

This clonotype was recorded at least ten times. The gene calls are TRBV5-1 and TRBJ1-5; TRBD1 aligns across 7 bases. Germline V gives CDR1 SGHRS, CDR2 YFSETQ. CDR3 size: 14 residues. V dropped 4 bases and J dropped 3; count of bases not matched to a gene: 4. DNA of the CDR3: TGCGCCAGCAGCACCGGACAGGTCAATCAGCCCCAGCATTTT. Translation: CASSTGQVNQPQHF.

The chain employs TRBV11-2 and TRBJ2-7; D gene unclear. CDR1 is SGHAT, CDR2 FQNNGV, per germline. V was trimmed by 3 bases and J by 1 base, leaving 10 bases between them. The CDR3 extends over 14 amino acids. CDR3 in DNA: TGTGCCAGCAGCTTTCGTGGCAGATCCTACGAGCAGTACTTC. It yields the protein CASSFRGRSYEQYF.

This clonotype showed up many times. This chain connects TRBV12-5 to TRBJ2-1; maybe TRBD1 (5 bases). CDR1 and CDR2 (germline): LGHNT, FRNRAP. The CDR3 extends over 14 amino acids. Trimming took 7 bases from V and 3 from J, leaving 13 bases between them. This CDR3 reads CASVPRQYYNEQFF. The CDR3, as DNA: TGTGCTAGTGTGCCCAGACAGTACTACAATGAGCAGTTCTTC.

This clonotype was seen many times. The chain employs TRBV2 and TRBJ2-1; D not certain. Germline V CDR1 and CDR2: SNHLY, FYNNEI. The length of the CDR3 is 14 residues. Trimming cost V 6 bases and J 5 bases, with 14 bases left between them. The CDR3 bases are TGTGCCAGCAGGATACGGGTATGGGACAATGAGCAGTTCTTC. Its translation is CASRIRVWDNEQFF.

Many counts were recorded for this clonotype. The chain employs TRBV6-1 and TRBJ2-5, with D possibly matching TRBD1 (6 bases). The CDR3 length is 15 residues. Deletions cut 6 bases from V and 2 bases from J, with 16 bases between. Germline-derived CDR1 and CDR2 are MNHNS and SASEGT. Here the CDR3 reads CASRERTVGQETQYF. CDR3 sequence (DNA): TGTGCCAGCAGAGAGAGGACAGTCGGTCAAGAGACCCAGTACTTC.

Ten or more counts support this clonotype. The chain has TRBV2 and TRBJ2-6; D remains ambiguous. Germline-derived CDR1 and CDR2 are SNHLY and FYNNEI. V shed 7 bases and J shed 0 bases, with 4 bases lying between them. This CDR3 is 13 amino acids long. The CDR3 region has the DNA TGTGCCAGCATAAACTCTGGGGCCAACGTCCTGACTTTC. Encoded protein: CASINSGANVLTF.

The sample holds many counts of this clonotype. This sequence joins TRBV10-3 and TRBJ2-1; weak D call: TRBD2 (5 bases). The CDR3 covers 13 residues. Between the trimmed V and J ends, which lost 0 bases and 8 bases, there was a span of 8 bases. Per germline, CDR1 ENHRY and CDR2 SYGVKD. For the CDR3, the DNA is TGTGCCATCAGTGAGTCTGGAGGCCATGAGCAGTTCTTC. Amino acids: CAISESGGHEQFF.

This clonotype was counted many times. The rearrangement joins TRBV20-1 to TRBJ1-6; perhaps TRBD1 as D (5 bases). Germline-derived CDR1 and CDR2 are DFQATT and SNEGSKA (reference sequence). CDR3 length: 15 amino acids. V lost 0 bases and J lost 7, with 13 bases in between. The CDR3 DNA reads as TGCAGTGCTAGAGATCTGCGGGACCCCAATTCACCCCTCCACTTT. Its protein is CSARDLRDPNSPLHF.

This sequence joins TRBV11-2 and TRBJ1-1; unclear D gene. Trimming shortened V by 6 bases and J by 4 bases, and 18 bases separated the two germline ends. This CDR3 has 15 amino acids. Germline lookup yields CDR1 SGHAT and CDR2 FQNNGV. The CDR3 region has the DNA TGTGCCAGCAGTCCTGTCCGGGGTCGCGGCACTGAAGCTTTCTTT. Translation gives CASSPVRGRGTEAFF.

Many counts were recorded for this clonotype. The rearrangement links TRBV14 to TRBJ2-3; no firm D call. In germline, CDR1 is SGHDN, CDR2 FVKESK. V lost 1 base, J lost 3 bases, and 14 bases lay in between. The CDR3 loop spans 16 amino acids. For the CDR3, the DNA is TGTGCCAGCAGCCAAGTTGACCTCAGACCGACAGATACGCAGTATTTT. It codes for CASSQVDLRPTDTQYF.

There are many counts of this clonotype. This chain links TRBV12-3 or TRBV12-4 with TRBJ1-5, with TRBD1 identical over 7 bases. Unmatched junction bases numbered 6, after V lost 7 bases and J lost 6 bases. The CDR3 covers 13 residues. CDR3 nucleotide sequence: TGTGCCAGCACTCCGGGGACAGCTCAGCCCCAGCATTTT. It specifies CASTPGTAQPQHF.

This clonotype showed up just a few times. The rearrangement uses TRBV20-1 and TRBJ1-4, with 10 bases lining up with TRBD1. V gave up 0 bases and J gave up 6 bases; unmatched junction bases: 10. CDR1 is DFQATT, CDR2 SNEGSKA, per germline (reference sequence). The CDR3 consists of 17 residues. The CDR3 bases are TGCAGTGCTAGAGACCCGGCCCGGACAGGGGGAGATGAAAAACTGTTTTTT. It yields the protein CSARDPARTGGDEKLFF.

This clonotype was seen repeatedly, ten times or more. This chain connects TRBV3-1 to TRBJ1-2; TRBD1 is a possible D gene (6 bases). The CDR3 has 14 amino acids. Germline V gene sequence: CDR1 LGHDT, CDR2 YNNKEL (reference sequence). Between the trimmed V and J ends, which lost 4 bases and 4 bases, there was a span of 13 bases. CDR3 sequence reads: CASSLGQIGYGYTF. The CDR3, as DNA: TGTGCCAGCAGCCTTGGACAGATCGGCTATGGCTACACCTTC.

The sample holds many counts of this clonotype. The CDR3 region is CASSIRTRISNTEAFF. The CDR3 DNA reads as TGTGCCAGTAGTATTAGGACCCGAATATCGAACACTGAAGCTTTCTTT. The chain couples TRBV19 to TRBJ1-1, with unresolved D. This CDR3 has 16 residues. Trimming stripped 3 bases from V and 1 base from J, with 15 bases between. CDR1 and CDR2 (germline): LNHDA, SQIVND (reference sequence).

This clonotype occurred a few times. The genes are TRBV5-1 and TRBJ1-1, with D tentatively TRBD1 (6 bases). The V end lost 0 bases, the J end lost 11 bases, and 23 bases lay between the germline ends. The CDR3 is 16 residues long. Germline V gives CDR1 SGHRS, CDR2 YFSETQ. CDR3 amino acids: CASSLDVGGRGNGAFF. For the CDR3, the DNA is TGCGCCAGCAGCTTGGATGTCGGGGGGCGCGGTAACGGGGCTTTCTTT.

This clonotype was detected many times. In nucleotides, the CDR3 is TGCGCCAGCAGCGAACGGGGGGCCAGATACTACGAGCAGTACTTC. This encodes CASSERGARYYEQYF. The chain couples TRBV5-1 to TRBJ2-7; tentative D call: TRBD2 (7 bases). The CDR3 length is 15 residues. Germline-derived CDR1 and CDR2 are SGHRS and YFSETQ. Trimming took off 4 bases at V and 3 bases at J, with 17 bases between the two ends.

This clonotype was picked up many times. The chain couples TRBV29-1 to TRBJ1-2; D is uncertain. Germline CDR1 SQVTM, CDR2 ANQGSEA. The length of the CDR3 is 11 residues. The V end lost 7 bases, the J end lost 10 bases, and 16 bases lay between the germline ends. CDR3 residues: CSGQREGDYTF. The DNA for the CDR3 is TGCAGCGGGCAGCGGGAGGGCGACTACACCTTC.

In its sample, this clonotype was seen many times. The chain joins TRBV6-1 to TRBJ2-3; a weak D match, TRBD1 (5 bases). Germline V lookup: CDR1 MNHNS, CDR2 SASEGT. CDR3 length: 15 amino acids. Trimming removed 2 bases at V and 4 bases at J, with 13 bases between. In nucleotides, the CDR3 is TGTGCCAGCAGTGAACTAGGGGTCCGCTCAGATACGCAGTATTTT. Its translation: CASSELGVRSDTQYF.

This clonotype has ten or more counts. The chain employs TRBV19 and TRBJ2-1; 9 bases are a match to TRBD2. This CDR3 is built from 16 residues. V lost 7 bases, J lost 0 bases, and 7 bases stayed unmatched. Germline-derived CDR1 and CDR2 are LNHDA and SQIVND (reference sequence). The CDR3 nucleotides are TGTGCCAGTAATAGCGGGGGTGCCCACTCCTACAATGAGCAGTTCTTC. Amino acids: CASNSGGAHSYNEQFF.

This clonotype was seen repeatedly, ten times or more. The chain joins TRBV11-2 to TRBJ2-7, with 7 bases matching TRBD2. Per germline, CDR1 SGHAT and CDR2 FQNNGV. Losses at the gene ends were 4 bases for V and 3 bases for J; bases not matched to a gene: 3. The CDR3 is made up of 13 amino acids. CDR3 sequence reads: CASSYSGFYEQYF. DNA for the CDR3: TGTGCCAGCAGCTATAGCGGGTTCTACGAGCAGTACTTC.

This clonotype was detected many times. The J gene is TRBJ2-2, the V gene TRBV6-6; 9 nucleotides agree with TRBD2. The CDR3 is 16 residues long. After removal of 2 bases from V and 5 bases from J, the junction contained 6 bases not matched to a gene. The V gene's germline CDR1 is MNHNY and CDR2 SVGAGI (reference sequence). The CDR3 DNA sequence: TGTGCCAGCAGTTACCGCGGGGGGGCGATTACCGGGGAGCTGTTTTTT. Translation gives CASSYRGGAITGELFF.